Listed below are T cell receptor beta chains from one sample, sequenced in a study of blood T cell repertoires in COVID-19. The data were produced by immunoSEQ multiplex PCR, yet TCRdb's version contains in-frame clones alone and is incomplete. The sample contains hundreds of thousands of clones, around 84% of which appear only once. The sample was PBMCs or T cells enriched from blood (not recorded which). The source is a woman in her forties or fifties who had recovered from COVID-19. CDR3s include the opening cysteine and the closing phenylalanine or tryptophan. A D gene is named only where the DNA matches it firmly. Expanded clones are given a class, and other clones once, few, many or no size at all.

TRBV5-1,-,-,TRBJ1-1,TGCGCCAGCAGCTTGAATGAGGGCACAGCTTTCTTT,CASSLNEGTAFF
TRBV12-5,-,-,TRBJ2-7,TGTGCTAGTGAGACCGCGGAAAGCAGGCAGTACTTC,CASETAESRQYF
TRBV28,-,TRBD2,TRBJ2-3,TGTGCCAGCAGTTTATCCGGGACTAGCGGGAGTTCAGATACGCAGTATTTT,CASSLSGTSGSSDTQYF
TRBV4-1,-,TRBD1,TRBJ2-7,TGCGCCAGCAGCTTGGACAGGGCCAACTACGAGCAGTACTTC,CASSLDRANYEQYF
TRBV29-1,once,-,TRBJ2-1,TGCAGCGTTCGAATACAGGGATACGGTGAGCAGTTCTTC,CSVRIQGYGEQFF
TRBV5-1,-,-,TRBJ1-2,TGCGCCAGCAGCGCTCGGGACATCCAAGGCTACACCTTC,CASSARDIQGYTF
TRBV11-2,-,TRBD1,TRBJ1-2,TGTGCCAGCAGCGCCGGACAGGGCATCGGCTACACCTTC,CASSAGQGIGYTF
TRBV2,-,TRBD2,TRBJ2-5,TGTGCCAGCTCGGGCGGGAGTTCCCAAGAGACCCAGTACTTC,CASSGGSSQETQYF
TRBV27,-,TRBD2,TRBJ2-1,TGTGCCAGCAGTATCGCGGCTAGCGGGAGGAATGAGCAGTTCTTC,CASSIAASGRNEQFF
TRBV28,-,TRBD1,TRBJ1-2,TGTGCCAGCAGTATCCCCCAGACAGGGGTTGACTATGGCTACACCTTC,CASSIPQTGVDYGYTF
TRBV6-5,-,TRBD1,TRBJ1-2,TGTGCCGTCGGGACAGGGGGGAACTATGGCTACACCTTC,CAVGTGGNYGYTF
TRBV28,-,TRBD1,TRBJ1-1,TGTGCCAGCAGTACGGGACAGGGAGGGACTGAAGCTTTCTTT,CASSTGQGGTEAFF
TRBV27,-,TRBD2,TRBJ2-5,TGTGCCAGCAGTTTGACTAGCCGAGAGACCCAGTACTTC,CASSLTSRETQYF
TRBV3-1/TRBV3-2,-,TRBD1,TRBJ2-5,TGTGCCAGCAGCCAAGTCTACGGACAGGGCGGGACCCAGTACTTC,CASSQVYGQGGTQYF
TRBV5-1,-,TRBD2,TRBJ2-5,TGCGCCAGCAGCTCAAGGACTAGCGGGAGTTGGGAGACCCAGTACTTC,CASSSRTSGSWETQYF
TRBV19,-,-,TRBJ1-1,TGTGCCAGTAGTGCCCGGAGACAGACACACACTGAAGCTTTCTTT,CASSARRQTHTEAFF
TRBV30,-,TRBD2,TRBJ2-1,TGTGCCTGGATCCCAGGACTAGCGGGAGAGCGTCCGGGATTCTTC,CAWIPGLAGERPGFF
TRBV10-3,few,TRBD2,TRBJ2-1,TGTGCCATCAGTGAGGGACTAGCGGGAGGGCTTACCATAAATGAGCAGTTCTTC,CAISEGLAGGLTINEQFF
TRBV7-9,-,TRBD2,TRBJ2-1,TGTGCCAGCAGCCTACTAGCGGGAGTTTCTGATGAGCAGTTCTTC,CASSLLAGVSDEQFF
TRBV4-1,-,-,TRBJ2-6,TGCGCCAGCAGGGAAAAGGTTATAGCGGGGGCCAACGTCCTGACTTTC,CASREKVIAGANVLTF
TRBV14,-,TRBD2,TRBJ2-2,TGTGCCAGCAGCGCCAGACTAGCGGGGGAGCTGTTTTTT,CASSARLAGELFF
TRBV7-3,-,TRBD1,TRBJ2-3,TGTGCCAGCAGCACTCAGACAGGGAGAAACTCAGATACGCAGTATTTT,CASSTQTGRNSDTQYF
TRBV5-6,few,TRBD2,TRBJ2-4,TGTGCCAGCAGCCTTCGGACTAGCGGGATCGGAGCCAAAAACATTCAGTACTTC,CASSLRTSGIGAKNIQYF
TRBV14,-,-,TRBJ1-1,TGTGCCAGCAGCCAAGGAGGTGTTTACACTGAAGCTTTCTTT,CASSQGGVYTEAFF
TRBV6-2/TRBV6-3,-,-,TRBJ2-3,TGTGCCAGCAGTTACAGGGGCCCCCCGTGTCCCACAGATACGCAGTATTTT,CASSYRGPPCPTDTQYF
TRBV13,-,TRBD1,TRBJ1-6,TGTGCCAGCAGACTACAGGGGGGTTCACCCCTCCACTTT,CASRLQGGSPLHF
TRBV24-1,-,TRBD2,TRBJ2-2,TGTGCCACCAGTGATTCCCCGGGAGGCCCGAACACCGGGGAGCTGTTTTTT,CATSDSPGGPNTGELFF
TRBV30,few,TRBD2,TRBJ2-7,TGTGCCTGGAGTGTACGGGGGGGCTCTTCTAAGTACGAGCAGTACTTC,CAWSVRGGSSKYEQYF
TRBV27,-,-,TRBJ1-2,TGTGCCAGCAGTTCCCGATTTAATACTCTGAGAGCTAACTATGGCTACACCTTC,CASSSRFNTLRANYGYTF
TRBV25-1,once,TRBD2,TRBJ2-1,TGTGCCAGCAGTGAATGGCGCGGCGGGAGGCGCAATGAGCAGTTCTTC,CASSEWRGGRRNEQFF
TRBV11-2,-,-,TRBJ1-5,TGTGCCAGCAGCCCCTCGGGGTCACCCGGCGGGCCCCAGCATTTT,CASSPSGSPGGPQHF
TRBV6-5,-,-,TRBJ1-1,TGTGCCAGCAGTTTTACAGGGATTAGGACTGAAGCTTTCTTT,CASSFTGIRTEAFF
TRBV6-1,-,-,TRBJ1-1,TGTGCCAGCAGTGAAGCAGCAGGGTTTCGGAACACTGAAGCTTTCTTT,CASSEAAGFRNTEAFF
TRBV6-6,-,-,TRBJ2-7,TGTGCCAGCAGTGTCAGCGGGCACGAGCAGTACTTC,CASSVSGHEQYF